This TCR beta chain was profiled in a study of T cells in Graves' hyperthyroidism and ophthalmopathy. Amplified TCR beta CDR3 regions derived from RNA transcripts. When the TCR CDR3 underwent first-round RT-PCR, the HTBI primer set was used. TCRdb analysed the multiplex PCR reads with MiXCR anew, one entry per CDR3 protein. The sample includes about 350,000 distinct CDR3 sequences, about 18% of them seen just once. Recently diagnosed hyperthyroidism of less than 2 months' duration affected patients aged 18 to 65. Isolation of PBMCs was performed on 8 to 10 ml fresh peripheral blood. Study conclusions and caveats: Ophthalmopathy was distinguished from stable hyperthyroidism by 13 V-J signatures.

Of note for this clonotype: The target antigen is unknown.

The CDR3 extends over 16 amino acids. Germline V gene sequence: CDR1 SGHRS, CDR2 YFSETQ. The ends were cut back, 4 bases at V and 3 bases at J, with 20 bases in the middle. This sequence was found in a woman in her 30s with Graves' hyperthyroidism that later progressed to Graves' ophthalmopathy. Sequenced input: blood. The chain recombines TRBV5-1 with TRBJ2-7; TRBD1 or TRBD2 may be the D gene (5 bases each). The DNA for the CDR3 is TGCGCCAGCAGCCCCGGGACGATAAAAGGTTACTACGAGCAGTACTTC. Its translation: CASSPGTIKGYYEQYF.